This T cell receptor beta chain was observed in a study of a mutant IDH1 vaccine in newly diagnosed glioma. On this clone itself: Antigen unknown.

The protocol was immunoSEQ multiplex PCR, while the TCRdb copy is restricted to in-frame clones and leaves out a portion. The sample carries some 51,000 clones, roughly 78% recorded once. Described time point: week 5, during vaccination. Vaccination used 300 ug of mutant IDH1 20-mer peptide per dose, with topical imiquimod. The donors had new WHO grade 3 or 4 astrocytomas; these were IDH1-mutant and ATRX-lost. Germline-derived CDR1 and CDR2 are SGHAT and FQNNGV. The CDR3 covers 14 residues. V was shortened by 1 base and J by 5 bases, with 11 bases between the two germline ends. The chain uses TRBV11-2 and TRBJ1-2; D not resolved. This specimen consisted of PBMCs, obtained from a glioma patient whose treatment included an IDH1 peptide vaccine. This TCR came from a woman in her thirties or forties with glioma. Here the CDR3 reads CASSLVRSPYGYTF. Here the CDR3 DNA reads TGTGCCAGCAGCTTAGTACGGAGTCCGTATGGCTACACCTTC.